These T cell receptor beta chains were read from a single sample in a study of cytomegalovirus exposure and HLA in healthy donors. Produced via immunoSEQ multiplex PCR; TCRdb's table is partial and in-frame only. Seen here are 200,000 or so clones, 76% observed once, and the top ten hold approximately 0.6%. The sequenced material came from PBMCs. These receptors all come from a man aged 18 to 30 in good health and CMV-seronegative. Each CDR3 is given with its conserved first and last residue. A D gene is named only where the DNA matches it firmly. For some rows the clone size is stated as once, few or many, or as a class when expanded; others skip it.

size,V,D,J,DNA,CDR3
NA,TRBV5-1,TRBD2,TRBJ2-1,TGCGCCAGCAGCTTGGGGACTAGCGGAAGCTCCTACAATGAGCAGTTCTTC,CASSLGTSGSSYNEQFF
NA,TRBV28,TRBD2,TRBJ2-1,TGTGCCAGCAGTCCCTCGGGTAGCGGGAGTTTATACAATGAGCAGTTCTTC,CASSPSGSGSLYNEQFF
NA,TRBV28,NA,TRBJ2-2,TGTGCCAGCAGTCCCCGGGACTGGAACACCGGGGAGCTGTTTTTT,CASSPRDWNTGELFF
NA,TRBV9,NA,TRBJ2-3,TGTGCCAGCAGCGTAGGGACAGTCTCCACAGATACGCAGTATTTT,CASSVGTVSTDTQYF
NA,TRBV28,TRBD1,TRBJ1-2,TGTGCCAGCAGTTTGGGACAGGGAGGTGGCTACACCTTC,CASSLGQGGGYTF
NA,TRBV27,TRBD1,TRBJ2-3,TGTGCCAGCGCGACCTTGAGACCGGGACAGGTCCCGCAGTATTTT,CASATLRPGQVPQYF
NA,TRBV11-2,TRBD2,TRBJ2-7,TGTGCCAGCAGCCGACTAGCGGGAGGGCCCTCGTACGAGCAGTACTTC,CASSRLAGGPSYEQYF
NA,TRBV5-1,TRBD2,TRBJ2-2,TGCGCCAGCAGCTTGGAGTTAGGGCGACTAGCGGGAGCCGGGGAGCTGTTTTTT,CASSLELGRLAGAGELFF
once,TRBV27,NA,TRBJ2-5,TGTGCCAGCAGTTTTGGCGGGGAAGAGACCCAGTACTTC,CASSFGGEETQYF
few,TRBV4-1,TRBD2,TRBJ2-1,TGCGCCAGCAGCCAAGAACTAGCGGGATACAATGAGCAGTTCTTC,CASSQELAGYNEQFF
NA,TRBV27,TRBD2,TRBJ2-7,TGTGCCAGCAGTTATAGTAGCGGGGGGCCCTACGAGCAGTACTTC,CASSYSSGGPYEQYF
NA,TRBV7-8,TRBD1,TRBJ2-7,TGTGCCAGCAGTTTAACCCGGGACAGGACCTACGAGCAGTACTTC,CASSLTRDRTYEQYF
NA,TRBV10-3,NA,TRBJ2-1,TGTGCCATCAGTGAACAGGGCAGCTCCTACAATGAGCAGTTCTTC,CAISEQGSSYNEQFF
NA,TRBV5-1,NA,TRBJ1-4,TGCGCCAGCAGCCGGCAGGGTATACTGACTAATGAAAAACTGTTTTTT,CASSRQGILTNEKLFF
NA,TRBV10-3,NA,TRBJ1-1,TGTGCCATCAGTGAGTCTGGGAGGAACACTGAAGCTTTCTTT,CAISESGRNTEAFF